This is a list of T cell receptor beta chains from one sample in a study of T cell changes during pregnancy in multiple sclerosis. The assay was immunoSEQ multiplex PCR, and TCRdb's table has in-frame clones only and misses some. The sample gives 90,000 to 95,000 clones, around 93% of which show up once; less than 2.5% is in the top ten. This material consisted of peripheral blood, taken in the third trimester of pregnancy. The receptor set was obtained from a female donor with multiple sclerosis, enrolled in a pregnancy study. Each CDR3 is given with its conserved first and last residue. Fields, in order: clone size, V gene, J gene, CDR3 length, D gene, CDR3 DNA, CDR3 protein. The D gene is left open where the match is weak. The size entry is marked missing in some rows and otherwise reads once, few, many or a size class.

>once|TRBV27|TRBJ1-2|13|TRBD1
TGTGCCAGCAGTTTCAACCGACAGGGAGGCTACACCTTC
CASSFNRQGGYTF
>.|TRBV6-5|TRBJ1-3|15|TRBD1
TGTGCTCGCCGGGACAGGGGGCAGTTAGGATACACCATATATTTT
CARRDRGQLGYTIYF
>once|TRBV19|TRBJ1-1|15|TRBD1
TGTGCCAGTAATGATGGGACAGTTCTCAACACTGAAGCTTTCTTT
CASNDGTVLNTEAFF
>.|TRBV7-9|TRBJ2-1|12|.
TGTGCCAGCAGCTTACAGGGGAATGAGCAGTTCTTC
CASSLQGNEQFF
>once|TRBV7-2|TRBJ2-2|19|TRBD2
TGTGCCAGCAGCTCACGGACTAGCGGGAGTAGTACAGGAGGCCGGGAGCTGTTTTTT
CASSSRTSGSSTGGRELFF
>.|TRBV28|TRBJ2-7|13|TRBD1
TGTGCCAGCAGAGAACAGGGGGTCCACGAGCAGTACTTC
CASREQGVHEQYF
>.|TRBV29-1|TRBJ2-7|13|TRBD1
TGCAGCGCTGGGGGGACAGGGGTCTACGAGCAGTACTTC
CSAGGTGVYEQYF
>.|TRBV4-2|TRBJ1-4|14|.
TGTGCCAGCAGCCAAGAGGCAGGGGATGAAAAACTGTTTTTT
CASSQEAGDEKLFF
>.|TRBV18|TRBJ2-1|13|.
TGTGCCAGCTCACCACCGGGCGGGCATGAGCAGTTCTTC
CASSPPGGHEQFF
>once|TRBV7-9|TRBJ2-5|14|.
TGTGCCAGCAGGCTCCAGGGGACTACAGAGACCCAGTACTTC
CASRLQGTTETQYF
>.|TRBV2|TRBJ2-1|11|.
TGTGCCAGCAGTGTAGTAGATGAGCAGTTCTTC
CASSVVDEQFF
>.|TRBV6-5|TRBJ2-2|13|.
TGTGCCAGCAGTTTCGGGATCACCGGGGAGCTGTTTTTT
CASSFGITGELFF
>.|TRBV18|TRBJ2-5|13|.
TGTGCCAGCTCACAACAAAGCCAAGAGACCCAGTACTTC
CASSQQSQETQYF
>.|TRBV4-1|TRBJ2-7|19|TRBD2
TGCGCCAGCAGCCGCTCAGACCCTAGCGGGAGGGAAGTCGGTAACGAGCAGTACTTC
CASSRSDPSGREVGNEQYF
>.|TRBV29-1|TRBJ2-5|15|TRBD2
TGCAGCGTTGAAGGGACTAGCGGGAGCGGAGAGACCCAGTACTTC
CSVEGTSGSGETQYF
>.|TRBV2|TRBJ2-1|16|.
TGTGCCAGCAGTGAAGCGCTCCGCGGCTCCTACAATGAGCAGTTCTTC
CASSEALRGSYNEQFF
>.|TRBV19|TRBJ2-3|12|.
TGTGCCAGTAGTTCGAGCCCAGATACGCAGTATTTT
CASSSSPDTQYF
>.|TRBV6-5|TRBJ1-2|15|.
TGTGCCAGCAGTTACAGCGGGGTGGGGGGATTTGGCTACACCTTC
CASSYSGVGGFGYTF
>.|TRBV5-1|TRBJ2-2|16|TRBD1
TGCGCCAGCAGCCTCGCGGGACAGGCGAACACCGGGGAGCTGTTTTTT
CASSLAGQANTGELFF
>few|TRBV5-1|TRBJ2-7|15|.
TGCGCCAGCAGCTCGGGGGTCAGTCGTTCCTACGAGCAGTACTTC
CASSSGVSRSYEQYF
>.|TRBV14|TRBJ1-2|15|TRBD1
TGTGCCAGCAGCCAAGATCGGGACAGGTCAGAAGGCTACACCTTC
CASSQDRDRSEGYTF
>.|TRBV7-9|TRBJ1-1|15|TRBD1
TGTGCCAGCAGCCCTAAAGGGGGACAGGGTTCTGAAGCTTTCTTT
CASSPKGGQGSEAFF
>.|TRBV5-4|TRBJ2-7|13|.
TGTGCCAGCAGCTTTATCAGCTCCTACGAGCAGTACTTC
CASSFISSYEQYF
>.|TRBV11-1|TRBJ2-2|17|TRBD1
TGTGCCAGCAGCTTCCCCACAGGGGGCAAGAACACCGGGGAGCTGTTTTTT
CASSFPTGGKNTGELFF
>.|TRBV2|TRBJ2-5|17|TRBD2
TGTGCCAGCAGTCGGGCTAGCGGGAGTAAGAATCCGGAGACCCAGTACTTC
CASSRASGSKNPETQYF
>.|TRBV4-1|TRBJ1-2|14|.
TGCGCCAGCAGCGAAAGGAGTGAGAGTTATGGCTACACCTTC
CASSERSESYGYTF
>.|TRBV7-9|TRBJ2-2|18|TRBD1
TGTGCCAGCAGCCCGGGGACAGGGCTAATCGCGAACACCGGGGAGCTGTTTTTT
CASSPGTGLIANTGELFF
>.|TRBV7-9|TRBJ2-2|15|TRBD2
TGTGCCAGCCGGACGGAGCTAGCGGGCACCGGGGAGCTGTTTTTT
CASRTELAGTGELFF
>.|TRBV6-6|TRBJ1-2|12|.
TGTGCCAGCAGTTACAGGGGTTCCGGCTACACCTTC
CASSYRGSGYTF
>.|TRBV5-4|TRBJ1-1|16|.
TGTGCCAGCAGCTTGGGTGGGGGGAGAATGAACACTGAAGCTTTCTTT
CASSLGGGRMNTEAFF
>.|TRBV4-1|TRBJ1-1|16|TRBD1
TGCGCCAGCAGCCCGCTCCCAGACAGGGTCGACACTGAAGCTTTCTTT
CASSPLPDRVDTEAFF
>.|TRBV2|TRBJ2-2|15|.
TGTGCCAGCAGTGTTTCAGGGGTTAACACCGGGGAGCTGTTTTTT
CASSVSGVNTGELFF
>.|TRBV27|TRBJ1-1|15|TRBD1
TGTGCCAGCAGAACAGGGGGCCCCATGAACACTGAAGCTTTCTTT
CASRTGGPMNTEAFF
>.|TRBV4-1|TRBJ2-7|15|.
TGCGCCAGCAGCCAAGTTCCGGGGTATGGCTACGAGCAGTACTTC
CASSQVPGYGYEQYF
>.|TRBV18|TRBJ2-7|15|TRBD1
TGTGCCAGCTCACATACCCCGGCAGGGGGCTACGAGCAGTACTTC
CASSHTPAGGYEQYF
>.|TRBV10-3|TRBJ2-3|16|TRBD2
TGTGCCATCAGTGATGGGACTAGCGGGATGACAGATACGCAGTATTTT
CAISDGTSGMTDTQYF
>.|TRBV5-1|TRBJ2-3|16|TRBD2
TGCGCCAGCAGCTTGTATCGACTAGCAAGCACAGATACGCAGTATTTT
CASSLYRLASTDTQYF
>.|TRBV16|TRBJ2-7|16|TRBD2
TGTGCCAGCAGCCCCCAACTAGCGGGCCAGACCTACGAGCAGTACTTC
CASSPQLAGQTYEQYF
>once|TRBV29-1|TRBJ1-2|14|.
TGCAGCGTTGGAAGGGTGGGGAGCCTCTATGGCTACACCTTC
CSVGRVGSLYGYTF